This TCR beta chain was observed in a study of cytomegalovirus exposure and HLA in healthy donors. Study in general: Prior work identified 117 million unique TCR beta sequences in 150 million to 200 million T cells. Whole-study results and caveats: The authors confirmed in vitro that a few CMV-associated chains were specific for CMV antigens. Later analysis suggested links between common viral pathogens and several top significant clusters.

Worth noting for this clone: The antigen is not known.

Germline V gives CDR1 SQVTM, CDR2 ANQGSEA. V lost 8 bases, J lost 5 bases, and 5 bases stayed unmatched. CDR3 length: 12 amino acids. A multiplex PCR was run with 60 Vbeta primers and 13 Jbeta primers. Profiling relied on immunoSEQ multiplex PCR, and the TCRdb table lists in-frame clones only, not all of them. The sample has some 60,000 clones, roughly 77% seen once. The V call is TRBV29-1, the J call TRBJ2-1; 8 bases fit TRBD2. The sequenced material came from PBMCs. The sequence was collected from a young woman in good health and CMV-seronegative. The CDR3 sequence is CSSREGHNEQFF. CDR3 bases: TGCAGCTCCCGGGAGGGACACAATGAGCAGTTCTTC.